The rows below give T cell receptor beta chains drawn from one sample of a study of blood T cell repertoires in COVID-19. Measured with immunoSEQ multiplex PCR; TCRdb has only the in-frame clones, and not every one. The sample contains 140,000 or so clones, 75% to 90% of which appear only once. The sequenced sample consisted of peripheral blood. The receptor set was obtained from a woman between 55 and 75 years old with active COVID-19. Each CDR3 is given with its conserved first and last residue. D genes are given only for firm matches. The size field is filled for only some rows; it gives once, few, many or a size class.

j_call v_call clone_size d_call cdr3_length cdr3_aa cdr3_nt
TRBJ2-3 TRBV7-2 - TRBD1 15 CASSLATGARDTQYF TGTGCCAGCAGCTTAGCTACAGGGGCCAGAGATACGCAGTATTTT
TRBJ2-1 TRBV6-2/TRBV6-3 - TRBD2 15 CASSYVAGGVGEQFF TGTGCCAGCAGTTACGTAGCGGGCGGGGTCGGTGAGCAGTTCTTC
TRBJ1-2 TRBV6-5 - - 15 CASGLMWGRNYGYTF TGTGCCAGCGGCCTCATGTGGGGGCGTAACTATGGCTACACCTTC
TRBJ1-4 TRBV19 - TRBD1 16 CASTTGGALFNEKLFF TGTGCCAGTACAACAGGGGGCGCCCTCTTTAATGAAAAACTGTTTTTT
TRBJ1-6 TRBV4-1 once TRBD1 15 CASSRGGQGNSPLHF TGCGCCAGCAGCCGGGGGGGACAGGGGAATTCACCCCTCCACTTT
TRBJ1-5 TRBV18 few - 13 CASSPGGNQPQHF TGTGCCAGCTCCCCGGGGGGCAATCAGCCCCAGCATTTT
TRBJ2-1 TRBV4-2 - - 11 CASSQVNEQFF TGTGCCAGCAGCCAAGTAAATGAGCAGTTCTTC
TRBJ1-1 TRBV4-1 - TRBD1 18 CASSQDKRTGGYGTEAFF TGCGCCAGCAGCCAAGATAAGCGCACAGGGGGGTATGGCACTGAAGCTTTCTTT
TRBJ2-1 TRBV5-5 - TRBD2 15 CASSETTSGTREQLF TGTGCCAGCAGCGAGACGACTAGCGGGACGCGCGAACAGCTCTTC
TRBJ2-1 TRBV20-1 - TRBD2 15 CSASRGRISYNEQFF TGCAGTGCTAGTCGCGGGAGGATCTCCTACAATGAGCAGTTCTTC
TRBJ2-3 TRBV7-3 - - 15 CASSPGAGRADTQYF TGTGCCAGCAGCCCCGGGGCGGGGCGGGCAGATACGCAGTATTTT
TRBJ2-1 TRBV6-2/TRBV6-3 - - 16 CASSLMGGLLSNEQFF TGTGCCAGCAGTCTCATGGGGGGATTACTATCCAATGAGCAGTTCTTC
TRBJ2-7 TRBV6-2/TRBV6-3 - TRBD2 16 CASSYSPSGSRYEQYF TGTGCCAGCAGTTACTCGCCTAGCGGGAGTCGCTACGAGCAGTACTTC
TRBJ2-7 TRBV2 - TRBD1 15 CASNYGTGFTHEQYF TGTGCCAGCAACTACGGGACAGGTTTTACCCACGAGCAGTACTTC
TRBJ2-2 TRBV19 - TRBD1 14 CASRIQGGTGELFF TGTGCCAGTAGAATACAGGGGGGAACCGGGGAGCTGTTTTTT
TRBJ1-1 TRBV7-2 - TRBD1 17 CASSPPGTGGSNTEAFF TGTGCCAGCAGCCCACCTGGGACAGGGGGATCGAACACTGAAGCTTTCTTT
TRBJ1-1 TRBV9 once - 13 CASSVASGTEAFF TGTGCCAGCAGCGTAGCTTCGGGGACTGAAGCTTTCTTT
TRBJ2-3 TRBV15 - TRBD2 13 CATRGLGTDTQYF TGTGCCACCAGGGGACTAGGGACAGATACGCAGTATTTT
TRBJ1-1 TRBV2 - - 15 CASIRMTILNTEAFF TGTGCCAGCATTAGGATGACAATTTTGAACACTGAAGCTTTCTTT
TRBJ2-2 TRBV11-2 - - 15 CASRDTGYNTGELFF TGTGCCAGCAGGGATACAGGGTATAACACCGGGGAGCTGTTTTTT
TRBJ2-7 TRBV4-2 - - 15 CASSQTGGEVYEQYF TGTGCCAGCAGCCAGACAGGTGGGGAAGTCTACGAGCAGTACTTC
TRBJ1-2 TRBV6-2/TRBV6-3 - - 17 CASSPGQRIHVNYGYTF TGTGCCAGCAGTCCCGGACAGAGAATCCATGTCAACTATGGCTACACCTTC
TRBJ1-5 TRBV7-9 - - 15 CASSGGVWGNQPQHF TGTGCCAGCAGCGGGGGGGTGTGGGGCAATCAGCCCCAGCATTTT
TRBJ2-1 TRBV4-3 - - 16 CASSQDKGPPYNEQFF TGCGCCAGCAGCCAAGATAAGGGGCCCCCCTACAATGAGCAGTTCTTC
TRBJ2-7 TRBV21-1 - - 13 CASSKEQTYEQYF TGTGCCAGCAGCAAAGAACAGACCTACGAGCAGTACTTC
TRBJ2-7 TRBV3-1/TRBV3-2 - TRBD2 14 CASSQDSGGYEQYF TGTGCCAGCAGCCAAGATTCGGGGGGATACGAGCAGTACTTC
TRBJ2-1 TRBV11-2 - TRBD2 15 CASSRTSGVYNEQFF TGTGCCAGCAGCCGAACTAGCGGGGTTTACAATGAGCAGTTCTTC
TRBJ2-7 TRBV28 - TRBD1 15 CASSLNRGRTYEQYF TGTGCCAGCAGTTTGAACAGGGGGCGAACCTACGAGCAGTACTTC
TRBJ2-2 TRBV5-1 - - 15 CASSFGGTDTGELFF TGCGCCAGCAGCTTTGGGGGCACGGACACCGGGGAGCTGTTTTTT
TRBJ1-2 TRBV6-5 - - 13 CASSYSRGRGYTF TGTGCCAGCAGTTACAGCAGGGGCCGGGGCTACACCTTC
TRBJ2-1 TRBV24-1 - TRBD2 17 CATSDLGASGRRDEQFF TGTGCCACCAGTGATTTGGGGGCTAGCGGGAGGCGCGATGAGCAGTTCTTC
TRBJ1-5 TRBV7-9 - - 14 CASSKAGGNQPQHF TGTGCCAGCAGTAAGGCCGGAGGCAATCAGCCCCAGCATTTT
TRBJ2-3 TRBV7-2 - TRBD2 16 CASSPVGTSGRDTQYF TGTGCCAGCAGCCCAGTAGGGACTAGCGGGAGAGATACGCAGTATTTT
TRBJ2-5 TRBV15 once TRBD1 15 CATSRGQGGLETQYF TGTGCCACCAGCAGGGGACAGGGGGGTTTGGAGACCCAGTACTTC
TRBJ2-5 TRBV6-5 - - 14 CASRRDTRQETQYF TGTGCCAGCAGGAGGGACACGCGCCAAGAGACCCAGTACTTC
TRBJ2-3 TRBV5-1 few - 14 CASSTDRSTDTQYF TGCGCCAGCTCGACTGATCGTAGCACAGATACGCAGTATTTT
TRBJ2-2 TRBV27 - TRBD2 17 CASSHEVRAGTGGELFF TGTGCCAGCAGCCACGAGGTGAGAGCGGGAACCGGCGGGGAGCTGTTTTTT
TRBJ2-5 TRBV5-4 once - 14 CASSWGLAQETQYF TGTGCCAGCAGCTGGGGACTGGCCCAAGAGACCCAGTACTTC
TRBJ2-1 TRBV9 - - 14 CASSPLVPVNEQFF TGTGCCAGCAGCCCCCTTGTCCCAGTTAATGAGCAGTTCTTC
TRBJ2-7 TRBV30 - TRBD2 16 CAWSPSGLWGFHEQYF TGTGCCTGGAGTCCTAGCGGCCTATGGGGATTCCACGAGCAGTACTTC
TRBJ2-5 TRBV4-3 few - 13 CASSPTYQETQYF TGCGCCAGCAGCCCTACGTACCAAGAGACCCAGTACTTC
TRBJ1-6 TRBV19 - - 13 CASSIPGNSPLHF TGTGCCAGTAGTATCCCCGGTAACTCACCCCTCCACTTT
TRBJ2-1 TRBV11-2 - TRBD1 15 CASSPRQGGVNEQFF TGTGCCAGCAGCCCCCGACAGGGTGGAGTAAATGAGCAGTTCTTC
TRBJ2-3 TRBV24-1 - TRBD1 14 CATRGTDNTDTQYF TGTGCCACCAGAGGGACAGACAACACAGATACGCAGTATTTT